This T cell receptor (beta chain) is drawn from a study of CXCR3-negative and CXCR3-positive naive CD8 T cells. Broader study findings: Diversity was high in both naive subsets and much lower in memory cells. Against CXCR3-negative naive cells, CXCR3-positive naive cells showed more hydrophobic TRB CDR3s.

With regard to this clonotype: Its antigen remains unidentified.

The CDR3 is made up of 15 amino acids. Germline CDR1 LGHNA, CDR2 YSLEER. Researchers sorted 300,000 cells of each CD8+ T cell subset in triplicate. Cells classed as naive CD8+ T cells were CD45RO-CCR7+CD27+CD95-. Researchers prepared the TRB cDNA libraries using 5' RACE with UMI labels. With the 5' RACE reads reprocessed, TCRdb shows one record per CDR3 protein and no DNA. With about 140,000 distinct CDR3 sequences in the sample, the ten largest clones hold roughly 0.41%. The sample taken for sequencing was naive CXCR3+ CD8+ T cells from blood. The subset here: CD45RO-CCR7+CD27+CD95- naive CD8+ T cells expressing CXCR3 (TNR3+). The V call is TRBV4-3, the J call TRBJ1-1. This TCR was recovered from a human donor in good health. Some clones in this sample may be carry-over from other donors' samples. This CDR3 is CASSQDLKLNTEAFF.